This TCR beta chain was captured in a study of regulatory T cells in long-lasting Graves disease. CDR3 regions were amplified by Arm-PCR using iRepertoire HTBI primers to build TCR beta libraries. Authors' analysis steps: Across samples, 62 TRBV and 14 TRBJ segments were found. TCRdb re-derived calls from the multiplex PCR reads in MiXCR, one entry per CDR3 protein. These V and J calls rely on TCRdb rather than the paper's analysis. This sample carries about 500,000 distinct CDR3 sequences, about a sixth of them seen once, and the ten largest clones take 10% to 15%. This clonotype showed up many times. What it recognizes is unknown. Time point described: newly diagnosed GD, antithyroid drugs for less than 3 months. The authors made the TCR library using RNA they extracted from PBMCs. General study findings and limits: Only a small sample size was used, which may have cut accuracy. Persistent Graves' patients possessed reduced TCR diversity relative to recently diagnosed ones.

The sample also formed part of further work on T cells in Graves' hyperthyroidism and ophthalmopathy. That study adds: The model anticipated ophthalmopathy a median around six months pre-onset.

This TCR was sampled from a man aged 35 to 55 with Graves disease. Sequenced material: peripheral blood mononuclear cells (PBMCs), taken at new diagnosis, from a patient treated with antithyroid drugs.

The CDR3 bases are TGTGCCAGCAGTTTAATTCTACTTACTAAGTCCTACAATGAGCAGTTCTTC. This sequence encodes CASSLILLTKSYNEQFF. This chain connects TRBV28 to TRBJ2-1; no clear D. Germline V CDR1 and CDR2: MDHEN, SYDVKM. This CDR3 has 17 residues. V was clipped by 2 bases and J by 1 base, with 15 bases between them.